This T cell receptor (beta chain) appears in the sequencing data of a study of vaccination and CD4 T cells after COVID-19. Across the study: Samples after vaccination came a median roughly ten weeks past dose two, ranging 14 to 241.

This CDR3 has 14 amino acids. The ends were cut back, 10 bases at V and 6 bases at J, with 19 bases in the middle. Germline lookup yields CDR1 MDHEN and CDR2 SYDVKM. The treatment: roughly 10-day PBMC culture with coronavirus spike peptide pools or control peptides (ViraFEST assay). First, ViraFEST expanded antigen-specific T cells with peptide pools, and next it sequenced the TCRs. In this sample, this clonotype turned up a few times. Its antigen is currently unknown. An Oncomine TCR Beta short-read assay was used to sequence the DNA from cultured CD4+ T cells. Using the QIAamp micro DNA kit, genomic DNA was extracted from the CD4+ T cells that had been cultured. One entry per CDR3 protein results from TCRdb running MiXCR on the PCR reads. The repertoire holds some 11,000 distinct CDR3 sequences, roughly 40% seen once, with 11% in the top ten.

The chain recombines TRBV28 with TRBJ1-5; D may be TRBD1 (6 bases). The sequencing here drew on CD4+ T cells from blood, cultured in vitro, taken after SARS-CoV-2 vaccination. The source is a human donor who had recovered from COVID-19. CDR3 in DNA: TGTGCCATTGTAGGGGCGGGGGCGGGTCAGCCCCAGCATTTT. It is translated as CAIVGAGAGQPQHF.